This TCR beta chain was identified during a study of immune cell composition in non-small cell lung cancer. This CDR3 has 16 residues. The germline gives CDR1 LNHDA, CDR2 SQIVND (reference sequence). The normal lung sample lay at least 3 cm, and maximally far, from the tumour. A remark on this clone: An end of the junction differs from the germline gene, which may be a read error.

Clones were read by immunoSEQ multiplex PCR, and TCRdb kept only the in-frame ones, dropping some. The sample gives 5,000 to 7,500 clones, over 75% of which show up once; roughly 9.1% is in the top ten. This sequence originates from a human donor with non-small cell lung cancer. The chain recombines TRBV19 with TRBJ1-5, with D uncertain. The sample was non-adjacent lung tissue. The CDR3 nucleotides are TGTGTCAGTAGTATCCCACGGACTCAGAGCAATCAGCCCCAGCATTTT. It is translated as CVSSIPRTQSNQPQHF.